The T cell receptor beta chain described here comes from a study of blood T cell repertoires in COVID-19. This clone was seen only a few times. Data came from immunoSEQ multiplex PCR; TCRdb stores just in-frame clones and leaves some out. The sample holds about 170,000 clones, about 88% seen once. The germline V gene has CDR1 SEHNR and CDR2 FQNEAQ (reference sequence). The CDR3 is 15 amino acids. Trimming removed 8 bases from V and 3 bases from J, with 20 bases in between. Ages ranged from about 18 to 100 years, with residence in some 25 US areas. Recovery among Cohort 3 donors was established by two negative PCRs, clearance, or symptom resolution.

This chain connects TRBV7-9 to TRBJ2-7; the D gene is possibly TRBD1 (6 bases). The TCR originated in a woman between 45 and 60 years old who had recovered from COVID-19. Input material: PBMCs or T cells enriched from blood (not recorded which). The CDR3 region is CASGQIQGLHYEQYF. CDR3 DNA sequence: TGTGCCAGCGGCCAAATACAGGGTCTGCACTACGAGCAGTACTTC.